These T cell receptor beta chains were read from a single sample in a study of early T cells in non-severe SARS-CoV-2 infection. TCRdb re-called the 5' RACE reads with MiXCR, one entry per CDR3 protein. The data show fewer than 65,000 distinct CDR3 sequences, around 5.7% seen once. Source: whole blood, taken at baseline. The receptors come from an adult who was a healthcare worker with PCR-confirmed SARS-CoV-2 infection or an uninfected control (not recorded which). The conserved cysteine and the conserved F or W are not part of the CDR3 here. The order of the fields is V gene, clone size, D gene, CDR3 protein. The D gene is left open where the match is weak. Only part of the rows carry a size: once, few, many, or a class if the clone is expanded.

V gene: TRBV2; clone size: many; D gene: .; CDR3 protein: ASSVSWNTEAF
V gene: TRBV11-2; clone size: many; D gene: TRBD2; CDR3 protein: ASSPRGLAGGFTDTQY
V gene: TRBV27; clone size: .; D gene: .; CDR3 protein: ASSFSYNPNQPQH
V gene: TRBV19; clone size: many; D gene: TRBD2; CDR3 protein: ASSPWTSGSTDTQY
V gene: TRBV20-1; clone size: many; D gene: TRBD2; CDR3 protein: SARDYSGSSIEQF
V gene: TRBV4-1; clone size: many; D gene: .; CDR3 protein: ASSQVRGKEYEQY
V gene: TRBV10-1; clone size: few; D gene: .; CDR3 protein: ASSVEWGNTGELF
V gene: TRBV12-3/TRBV12-4; clone size: many; D gene: TRBD1; CDR3 protein: ASSVDREHQPQH
V gene: TRBV5-6; clone size: many; D gene: TRBD1; CDR3 protein: ASSFWDRGTDTQY
V gene: TRBV7-2; clone size: .; D gene: TRBD2; CDR3 protein: ASSGGTSGRLNEQF
V gene: TRBV29-1; clone size: medium-sized; D gene: TRBD2; CDR3 protein: SVEGEGDEQY
V gene: TRBV11-3; clone size: many; D gene: TRBD2; CDR3 protein: ASSATSGRSYEQF
V gene: TRBV7-2; clone size: many; D gene: .; CDR3 protein: ASSRLEPNTEAF
V gene: TRBV20-1; clone size: many; D gene: .; CDR3 protein: SASPFTSFYNEQF
V gene: TRBV28; clone size: few; D gene: .; CDR3 protein: ASSQTQLSGNTIY
V gene: TRBV7-2; clone size: many; D gene: TRBD1; CDR3 protein: ASSLNTGAWETQY
V gene: TRBV6-2/TRBV6-3; clone size: .; D gene: TRBD2; CDR3 protein: ASTREGRDNEQF
V gene: TRBV6-2/TRBV6-3; clone size: few; D gene: TRBD2; CDR3 protein: ASSYSTLLAESNEQF
V gene: TRBV28; clone size: few; D gene: .; CDR3 protein: ASSLMGVRGAF
V gene: TRBV21-1; clone size: few; D gene: .; CDR3 protein: ASSKEPNTGELF
V gene: TRBV29-1; clone size: few; D gene: .; CDR3 protein: SVDPRGSSRNEQF
V gene: TRBV28; clone size: .; D gene: .; CDR3 protein: ASRTDPNQPQH
V gene: TRBV5-4; clone size: .; D gene: .; CDR3 protein: ASSPSTRTDSPLH
V gene: TRBV19; clone size: .; D gene: TRBD2; CDR3 protein: ASSMKGGVNDEQF
V gene: TRBV6-2/TRBV6-3; clone size: many; D gene: .; CDR3 protein: ASSPPRGNEKLF
V gene: TRBV20-1; clone size: many; D gene: TRBD2; CDR3 protein: SARDLAGGPYEQY
V gene: TRBV28; clone size: many; D gene: .; CDR3 protein: ASNEPANTEAF
V gene: TRBV12-3/TRBV12-4; clone size: .; D gene: .; CDR3 protein: ASSTFMSNQPQH
V gene: TRBV20-1; clone size: many; D gene: .; CDR3 protein: SAENRGGGEQETQY
V gene: TRBV28; clone size: few; D gene: TRBD2; CDR3 protein: ASSPRTSFGHEQF
V gene: TRBV6-1; clone size: many; D gene: .; CDR3 protein: ASTQRGVGANVLT
V gene: TRBV24-1; clone size: many; D gene: .; CDR3 protein: ATSEASGPTDEQF
V gene: TRBV7-2; clone size: .; D gene: TRBD1; CDR3 protein: ASSSQPGTGGYTQY
V gene: TRBV7-8; clone size: many; D gene: .; CDR3 protein: ASSLDLFLH
V gene: TRBV9; clone size: few; D gene: TRBD1; CDR3 protein: ASSVAGGNKETQY
V gene: TRBV27; clone size: .; D gene: TRBD2; CDR3 protein: ASSPSAGEYDNEQF
V gene: TRBV7-2; clone size: few; D gene: .; CDR3 protein: ASSLGRGREYYEQY
V gene: TRBV5-6; clone size: many; D gene: TRBD2; CDR3 protein: ASSLRAGGPGNEQF
V gene: TRBV20-1; clone size: many; D gene: .; CDR3 protein: SAPNVDTEAF
V gene: TRBV3-1; clone size: many; D gene: .; CDR3 protein: ASSRLVNHEQY
V gene: TRBV19; clone size: .; D gene: .; CDR3 protein: ASSIGGSSTYEQY
V gene: TRBV27; clone size: many; D gene: .; CDR3 protein: ASSSTGTFPYEQY
V gene: TRBV7-2; clone size: many; D gene: .; CDR3 protein: ASSITGITEAF
V gene: TRBV29-1; clone size: many; D gene: .; CDR3 protein: SVEDAGSYGYT
V gene: TRBV5-5; clone size: few; D gene: .; CDR3 protein: ASSLTGPVSRAF
V gene: TRBV6-2/TRBV6-3; clone size: .; D gene: .; CDR3 protein: ASRPTGHSYEQY
V gene: TRBV28; clone size: few; D gene: .; CDR3 protein: ASSRTIREQY
V gene: TRBV19; clone size: many; D gene: TRBD1; CDR3 protein: ASRGTGYTGYT
V gene: TRBV20-1; clone size: many; D gene: TRBD2; CDR3 protein: SATGTSGTGRY
V gene: TRBV27; clone size: .; D gene: .; CDR3 protein: ASKRGSPNGANVLT
V gene: TRBV27; clone size: many; D gene: TRBD1; CDR3 protein: ASSWTGQGVQPQH
V gene: TRBV20-1; clone size: many; D gene: .; CDR3 protein: SARVPQENTEAF
V gene: TRBV12-3/TRBV12-4; clone size: few; D gene: TRBD2; CDR3 protein: ASRPVGRASYNEQF
V gene: TRBV4-1; clone size: few; D gene: .; CDR3 protein: ASSQEGSGTRGYT
V gene: TRBV7-2; clone size: many; D gene: .; CDR3 protein: ASSLSVSGANVLT